This TCR beta chain appears in the sequencing data of a study of shared clonotypes between healthy human individuals. The CDR3 totals 14 residues. V lost 5 bases and J lost 1; bases outside the gene matches: 4. CDR1 and CDR2 (germline): SGHVS, FQNEAQ. Using immunoSEQ multiplex PCR, the repertoire was profiled, and TCRdb retains in-frame clones only, with some absent. The sample has more than 2,000,000 clones; approximately 95% are singletons. The clonotype originates from a man aged 18 to 30 in good health. Some clones in this sample may be carry-over from other donors' samples. The genes are TRBV7-8 and TRBJ1-1; 7 nucleotides match TRBD1. The source material was naive CD4+ T cells from PBMCs. Subset noted: CD45RA+ positively selected. The CDR3 DNA follows: TGTGCCAGCAGCCCAGGGGGGACGAACACTGAAGCTTTCTTT. Its protein product is CASSPGGTNTEAFF.